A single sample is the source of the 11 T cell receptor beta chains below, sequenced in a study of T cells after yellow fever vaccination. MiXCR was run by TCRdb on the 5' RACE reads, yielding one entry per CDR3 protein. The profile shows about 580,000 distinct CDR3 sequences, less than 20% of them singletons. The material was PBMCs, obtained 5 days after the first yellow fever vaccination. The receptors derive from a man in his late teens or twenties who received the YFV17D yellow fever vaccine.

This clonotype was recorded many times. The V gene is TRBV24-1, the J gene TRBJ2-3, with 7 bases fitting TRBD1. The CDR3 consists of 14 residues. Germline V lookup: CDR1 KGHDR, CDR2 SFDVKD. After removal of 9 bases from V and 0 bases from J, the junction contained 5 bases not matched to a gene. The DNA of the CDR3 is TGTGCCACCGGGACAGAGCATAGCACAGATACGCAGTATTTT. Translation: CATGTEHSTDTQYF.

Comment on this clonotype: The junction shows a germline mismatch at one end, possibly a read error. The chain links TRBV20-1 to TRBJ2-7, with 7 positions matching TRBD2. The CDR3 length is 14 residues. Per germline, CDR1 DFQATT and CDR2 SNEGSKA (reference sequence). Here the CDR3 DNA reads TGCTGTGCTAGGGGAGGGGTTTCGGGCTACGAGCAGTACTTC. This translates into CCARGGVSGYEQYF.

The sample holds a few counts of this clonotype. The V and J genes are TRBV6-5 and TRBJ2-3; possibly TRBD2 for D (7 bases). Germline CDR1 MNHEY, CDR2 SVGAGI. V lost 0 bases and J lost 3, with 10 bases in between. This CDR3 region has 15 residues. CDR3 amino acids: CASSYSQGGTDTQYF. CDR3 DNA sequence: TGTGCCAGCAGTTACTCACAGGGAGGGACAGATACGCAGTATTTT.

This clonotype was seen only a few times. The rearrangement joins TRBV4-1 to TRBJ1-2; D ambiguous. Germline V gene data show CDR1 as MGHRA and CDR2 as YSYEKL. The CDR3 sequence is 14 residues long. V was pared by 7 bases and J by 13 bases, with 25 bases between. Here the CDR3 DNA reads TGCGCCAGCAACCTTGAGGGAGGCAGCGTAGGGTGCACCTTC. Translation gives CASNLEGGSVGCTF.

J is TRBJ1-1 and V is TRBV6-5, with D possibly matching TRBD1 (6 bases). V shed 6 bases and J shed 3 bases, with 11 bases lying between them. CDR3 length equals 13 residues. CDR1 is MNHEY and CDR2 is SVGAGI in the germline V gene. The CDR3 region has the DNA TGTGCCAGCAGAAGGGAGGGGGACACTGAAGCTTTCTTT. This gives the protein CASRREGDTEAFF.

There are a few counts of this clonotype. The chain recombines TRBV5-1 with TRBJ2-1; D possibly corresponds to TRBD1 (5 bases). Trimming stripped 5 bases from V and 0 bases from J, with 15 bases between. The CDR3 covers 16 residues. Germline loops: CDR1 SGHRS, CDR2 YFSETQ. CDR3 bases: TGCGCCAGCAGGGAAGGGGCAGCCAGCTCCTACAATGAGCAGTTCTTC. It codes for CASREGAASSYNEQFF.

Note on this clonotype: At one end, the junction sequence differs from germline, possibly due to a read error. In DNA form, the CDR3 reads TGCGCCTGCAGCCCACAGCCGTACAATGAGCAGTTCTTC. It encodes CACSPQPYNEQFF. The chain carries TRBV4-3 and TRBJ2-1; D is uncertain. Germline V CDR1 and CDR2: LGHNA, YSLEER. This CDR3 contains 13 residues.

The CDR3 region has the DNA TGTGCCAGCAGTGAATCCCGGGTTGGGGCCAACGTCCTGACTTTC. Translating it yields CASSESRVGANVLTF. J is TRBJ2-6 and V is TRBV25-1; D gene ambiguous. Trimming stripped 1 base from V and 3 bases from J, with 7 bases between. The CDR3 consists of 15 residues. Looked up from germline, CDR1 is MGHDK and CDR2 is SYGVNS. Full variable domain (rest looked up from reference TRBV25-1 and TRBJ2-6): EADIYQTPRYLVIGTGKKITLECSQTMGHDKMYWYQQDPGMELHLIHYSYGVNSTEKGDLSSESTVSRIRTEHFPLTLESARPSHTSQYLCASSESRVGANVLTFGAGSRLTVL.

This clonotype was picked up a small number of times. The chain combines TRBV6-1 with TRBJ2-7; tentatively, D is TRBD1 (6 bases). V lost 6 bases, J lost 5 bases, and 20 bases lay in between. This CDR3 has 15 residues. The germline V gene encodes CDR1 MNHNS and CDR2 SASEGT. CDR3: CASSSRAGGQNEQYF. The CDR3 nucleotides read TGTGCCAGCAGCTCCCGGGCTGGGGGCCAAAACGAGCAGTACTTC.

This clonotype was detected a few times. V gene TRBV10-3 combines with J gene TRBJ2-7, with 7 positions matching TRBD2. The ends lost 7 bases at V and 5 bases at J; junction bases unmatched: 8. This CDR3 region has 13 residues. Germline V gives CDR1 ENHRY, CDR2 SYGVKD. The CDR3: CAITGRNGDEQYF. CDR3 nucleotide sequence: TGTGCCATCACCGGGAGGAATGGAGACGAGCAGTACTTC.

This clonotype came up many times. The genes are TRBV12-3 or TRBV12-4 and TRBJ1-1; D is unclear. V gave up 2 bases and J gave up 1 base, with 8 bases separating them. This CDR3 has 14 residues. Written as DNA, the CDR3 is TGTGCCAGCAGTTTATGGCGCGGGAACACTGAAGCTTTCTTT. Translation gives CASSLWRGNTEAFF.